A selection of T cell receptor beta chains follows, all from one sample in a study of blood T cells in healthy people across ages. TCRdb itself ran the 5' RACE reads through MiXCR, one entry per CDR3 protein. The sample lists 600,000 or so distinct CDR3 sequences; about 28% were seen once. Sequenced input: blood. Receptor source: a woman older than 75 in good health. CDR3s include the opening cysteine and the closing phenylalanine or tryptophan. A D gene is named only where the DNA matches it firmly. Size values are once, few and many counts, or a class for expanded clones, and some rows have none.

>TRBV29-1|12|.|TRBJ2-5|many
CSGGTLQETQYF
TGCAGCGGAGGGACACTCCAAGAGACCCAGTACTTC
>TRBV6-2/TRBV6-3|12|.|TRBJ1-1|.
CASSYLAREAFF
TGTGCCAGCAGTTACCTTGCCAGGGAAGCTTTCTTT
>TRBV4-2|16|TRBD1|TRBJ2-5|many
CASSQEGQRLQETQYF
TGTGCCAGCAGCCAAGAGGGACAGCGCCTACAAGAGACCCAGTACTTC
>TRBV7-3|15|.|TRBJ2-7|.
CASSPWSGPYNEQYF
TGTGCCAGCAGCCCTTGGAGCGGCCCCTACAATGAGCAGTACTTC
>TRBV5-1|14|.|TRBJ2-1|.
CASSPEPHRDEQFF
TGCGCCAGCAGCCCGGAACCACACAGGGATGAGCAGTTCTTC
>TRBV24-1|15|.|TRBJ2-7|many
CATSDLRGTSYEQYF
TGTGCCACCAGTGATTTGAGAGGGACCTCCTACGAGCAGTACTTC
>TRBV10-3|14|TRBD1|TRBJ1-2|many
CAIRGTGEGSGYTF
TGTGCCATCAGAGGGACAGGGGAAGGGTCTGGCTACACCTTC
>TRBV5-1|15|.|TRBJ2-3|many
CASSLANRDADTQYF
TGCGCCAGCAGCTTGGCCAATCGTGACGCAGATACGCAGTATTTT
>TRBV7-9|13|TRBD1|TRBJ2-7|many
CASSATGTYEQYF
TGTGCCAGCAGCGCGACAGGGACCTACGAGCAGTACTTC
>TRBV12-3/TRBV12-4|15|.|TRBJ1-2|many
CASSSLAGDLYGYTF
TGTGCCAGCAGTTCTCTAGCGGGGGACCTCTATGGCTACACCTTC
>TRBV4-3|17|TRBD1|TRBJ1-2|many
CASSQDFSTGMDYGYTF
TGCGCCAGCAGCCAGGATTTTTCGACAGGGATGGACTATGGCTACACCTTC
>TRBV5-1|15|.|TRBJ2-3|many
CASSLAGASGDTQYF
TGCGCCAGCAGCTTGGCGGGGGCTAGTGGGGATACGCAGTATTTT
>TRBV7-8|15|.|TRBJ2-1|many
CASSSSGRSYNEQFF
TGTGCCAGCAGCTCCTCGGGACGGTCCTACAATGAGCAGTTCTTC
>TRBV6-2/TRBV6-3|13|.|TRBJ2-7|.
CAARDGVPNEQYF
TGTGCCGCCAGGGATGGGGTCCCCAACGAGCAGTACTTC
>TRBV27|15|.|TRBJ2-5|many
CASSLMGPSFGTQYF
TGTGCCAGCAGTTTAATGGGGCCCTCGTTCGGTACCCAGTACTTC
>TRBV12-3/TRBV12-4|11|.|TRBJ2-3|many
CASSLRGTQYF
TGTGCCAGCAGTCTTAGGGGTACGCAGTATTTT
>TRBV27|13|.|TRBJ2-7|many
CASSFAASYEQYF
TGTGCCAGCAGTTTCGCAGCCTCCTACGAGCAGTACTTC
>TRBV4-2|16|TRBD2|TRBJ2-2|few
CASSQGAPGGAGELFF
TGTGCCAGCAGCCAAGGCGCCCCGGGGGGGGCTGGGGAGCTGTTTTTT
>TRBV20-1|15|TRBD2|TRBJ2-7|.
CSASGFGTNSYEQYF
TGCAGTGCTAGTGGGTTTGGGACTAACTCCTACGAGCAGTACTTC
>TRBV9|15|TRBD2|TRBJ2-7|many
CASSVLAGGNGEQYF
TGTGCCAGCAGCGTCCTAGCGGGGGGCAATGGCGAGCAGTACTTC
>TRBV5-1|17|TRBD2|TRBJ2-7|.
CASSYLAASPASYEQYF
TGCGCCAGCAGCTACCTAGCGGCCAGCCCCGCGTCCTACGAGCAGTACTTC
>TRBV7-9|15|TRBD1|TRBJ2-7|many
CASSSWTDRGYEQYF
TGTGCCAGCAGCTCCTGGACGGACAGGGGCTACGAGCAGTACTTC
>TRBV3-1|15|TRBD1|TRBJ2-2|.
CASSLLTGATGELFF
TGTGCCAGCAGCCTGTTGACAGGGGCCACCGGGGAGCTGTTTTTT
>TRBV5-1|15|TRBD1|TRBJ2-1|few
CASSAGTVHWNEQFF
TGCGCCAGCAGCGCCGGGACAGTTCATTGGAATGAGCAGTTCTTC
>TRBV5-4|15|TRBD1|TRBJ2-4|many
CASRMGQGPQNIQYF
TGTGCCAGCAGGATGGGACAGGGCCCCCAAAACATTCAGTACTTC
>TRBV6-1|15|.|TRBJ1-5|.
CASSASPFRGQPQHF
TGTGCCAGCAGCGCCTCCCCTTTCAGGGGTCAGCCCCAGCATTTT
>TRBV5-1|15|.|TRBJ1-4|once
CASSLVGHENEKLFF
TGCGCCAGCAGCTTGGTGGGCCACGAAAATGAAAAACTGTTTTTT
>TRBV5-6|15|.|TRBJ1-2|many
CASSSILEELYGYTF
TGTGCCAGCAGCTCAATTTTGGAGGAGCTTTATGGCTACACCTTC
>TRBV12-3/TRBV12-4|13|.|TRBJ2-4|many
CASSPEPPNIQYF
TGTGCCAGCAGCCCCGAGCCCCCCAACATTCAGTACTTC
>TRBV7-2|14|TRBD1|TRBJ2-7|.
CASSVLQGAGEQYF
TGTGCCAGCAGCGTATTACAGGGGGCGGGCGAGCAGTACTTC
>TRBV7-6|15|TRBD1|TRBJ2-1|.
CASSEEPGQDNEQFF
TGTGCCAGCAGCGAAGAACCGGGACAGGACAATGAGCAGTTCTTC
>TRBV12-3/TRBV12-4|14|.|TRBJ2-5|many
CASSPLGSAETQYF
TGTGCCAGCAGTCCCCTGGGGTCTGCGGAGACCCAGTACTTC
>TRBV6-1|14|.|TRBJ2-7|many
CASTLGRTSYEQYF
TGTGCCAGCACCCTTGGACGGACTTCCTACGAGCAGTACTTC
>TRBV7-2|15|TRBD2|TRBJ2-3|many
CASSLRLAEADTQYF
TGTGCCAGCAGCTTACGACTAGCGGAAGCAGATACGCAGTATTTT
>TRBV5-1|14|.|TRBJ2-1|.
CASSPVAQGNEQFF
TGCGCCAGCAGTCCGGTAGCTCAGGGGAATGAGCAGTTCTTC
>TRBV5-1|14|.|TRBJ1-1|few
CASSLTATGTEAFF
TGCGCCAGCAGCTTGACAGCGACGGGCACTGAAGCTTTCTTT
>TRBV20-1|15|.|TRBJ2-5|.
CSARNGQAMEETQYF
TGCAGTGCTAGAAATGGGCAGGCGATGGAAGAGACCCAGTACTTC
>TRBV5-8|16|.|TRBJ2-1|.
CASSPWARGGHNEQFF
TGTGCCAGCAGCCCATGGGCTAGAGGGGGGCACAATGAGCAGTTCTTC
>TRBV29-1|12|.|TRBJ1-1|many
CSVGWMNTEAFF
TGCAGCGTTGGGTGGATGAACACTGAAGCTTTCTTT
>TRBV7-3|13|.|TRBJ1-6|many
CASGSGLNSPLHF
TGTGCCAGCGGGTCAGGGCTGAATTCACCCCTCCACTTT
>TRBV20-1|12|TRBD1|TRBJ1-5|many
CSARVGDRFQHF
TGCAGTGCTAGAGTAGGGGACAGATTCCAGCATTTT
>TRBV6-8|17|.|TRBJ2-7|.
CASSYSIPMSSTYEQYF
TGTGCCAGCAGTTACTCGATACCCATGAGCTCCACCTACGAGCAGTACTTC
>TRBV3-1|16|.|TRBJ2-3|.
CASSPAGAWLEDTQYF
TGTGCCAGCAGCCCAGCCGGGGCCTGGCTGGAGGATACGCAGTATTTT
>TRBV20-1|13|.|TRBJ1-6|many
CSARARGGSPLHF
TGCAGTGCTAGAGCGAGGGGTGGGTCACCCCTCCACTTT
>TRBV6-2/TRBV6-3|16|TRBD1|TRBJ2-3|.
CASSYMPTGPKDTQYF
TGTGCCAGCAGTTACATGCCGACAGGGCCAAAAGATACGCAGTATTTT
>TRBV6-6|14|TRBD1|TRBJ2-7|many
CASSSWTGGNEQYF
TGTGCCAGCAGTTCTTGGACAGGGGGGAACGAGCAGTACTTC
>TRBV7-2|14|.|TRBJ2-7|many
CASSWGGGGYEQYF
TGTGCCAGCAGCTGGGGCGGAGGGGGCTACGAGCAGTACTTC
>TRBV7-9|16|.|TRBJ2-4|many
CASSLVGDRAKNIQYF
TGTGCCAGCAGCTTAGTGGGCGACAGGGCCAAAAACATTCAGTACTTC
>TRBV27|16|.|TRBJ2-4|.
CASSFNRALAKNIQYF
TGTGCCAGCAGTTTTAACAGGGCGTTAGCCAAAAACATTCAGTACTTC
>TRBV15|15|.|TRBJ2-5|.
CATSRVMTRKETQYF
TGTGCCACCAGCAGAGTTATGACCCGCAAAGAGACCCAGTACTTC
>TRBV14|13|.|TRBJ2-7|many
CASSQVRQGEQYF
TGTGCCAGCAGCCAAGTTCGTCAGGGCGAGCAGTACTTC
>TRBV20-1|15|.|TRBJ2-7|many
CSANAHEVLVHEQYF
TGCAGTGCCAATGCTCATGAGGTGTTGGTCCACGAGCAGTACTTC
>TRBV28|12|.|TRBJ2-7|.
CASCDKTYEQYF
TGTGCCAGCTGCGACAAGACCTACGAGCAGTACTTC